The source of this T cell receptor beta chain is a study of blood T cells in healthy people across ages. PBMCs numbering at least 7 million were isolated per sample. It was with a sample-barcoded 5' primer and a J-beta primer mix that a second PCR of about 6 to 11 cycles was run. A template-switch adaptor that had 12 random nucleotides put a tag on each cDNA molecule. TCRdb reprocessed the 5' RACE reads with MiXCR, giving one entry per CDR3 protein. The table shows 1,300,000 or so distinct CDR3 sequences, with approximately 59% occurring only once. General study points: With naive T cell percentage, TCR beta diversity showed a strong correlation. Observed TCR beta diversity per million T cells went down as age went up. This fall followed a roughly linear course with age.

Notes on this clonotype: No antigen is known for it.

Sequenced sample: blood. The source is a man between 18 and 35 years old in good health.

The CDR3 spells CSASRLAGTIEQFF. The DNA for the CDR3 is TGCAGTGCTTCTCGACTAGCGGGGACTATTGAGCAGTTCTTC. The chain joins TRBV20-1 to TRBJ2-1, with 11 bases matching TRBD2. CDR1 DFQATT and CDR2 SNEGSKA come from the germline V gene (reference sequence). V lost 5 bases, J lost 9 bases, and 9 bases stayed unmatched. The CDR3 length is 14 residues.